This section outlines one TCR beta chain sequence together with its context. Its antigen is still unknown. This sample was taken from a study of shared clonotypes between healthy human individuals. Findings and caveats of the study: The naive CD4 repertoires of several donors were compared, and approximately 4.5% of clonotypes were shared.

V trimming: 5 bases; J trimming: 6 bases; junction bases outside the gene matches: 10. This CDR3 spans 15 amino acids. Germline loops: CDR1 MDHEN, CDR2 SYDVKM. As handled by the study authors: For the immunoSEQ data, sequences were junction-only without quality scores, so filtering differed. Repertoires were generated with immunoSEQ multiplex PCR, while TCRdb's copy carries only in-frame clones and drops some. V, J and clone size are taken as reported in that table, and D and trimming were inferred from the DNA itself. The profile shows under 200,000 clones, roughly 91% of them singletons. Sequencing was performed on naive CD4+ T cells sorted from blood. Subset described: CD45RA+ positively selected. The V gene is TRBV28, the J gene TRBJ1-5; 7 bases are shared with TRBD1. The receptor comes from a woman aged 25 to 39 in good health. The CDR3 here is CASSPDRVSFQPQHF. CDR3 coding DNA: TGTGCCAGCAGTCCCGACAGGGTATCGTTTCAGCCCCAGCATTTT.